This T cell receptor (beta chain) is from a study of blood T cell repertoires in COVID-19. Libraries were prepared by immunoSEQ multiplex PCR; TCRdb keeps only in-frame clonotypes and omits some of them. The sample contains approximately 200,000 clones, 60% to 80% of which appear only once. The CDR3 is 16 residues long. Looked up from germline, CDR1 is SGHTA and CDR2 is FQGNSA. The junction had 11 bases not matched to a gene; V was cut back by 5 bases and J by 3 bases. This clonotype was sampled from a man aged 60-69 years with active or convalescent COVID-19. The chain has TRBV7-2 and TRBJ2-3; 7 nucleotides match TRBD2. The specimen was peripheral blood. The CDR3 DNA follows: TGTGCCAGCAGCGGCCGTCCTGGGGGGGGGACAGATACGCAGTATTTT. It translates to CASSGRPGGGTDTQYF.